These 9 T cell receptor beta chains share one sample of origin, sequenced in a study of shared clonotypes between healthy human individuals. Profiled with immunoSEQ multiplex PCR; TCRdb holds only in-frame clones, not every one. The data contain some 2 million clones, 85% to 95% of them singletons. Sequencing input: naive CD4+ T cells sorted from blood. As to subset: CD45RA+ positively selected. The receptors here all came from a man aged 18 to 30 in good health.

The chain joins TRBV6-1 to TRBJ2-6, with TRBD1 identical over 9 bases. V was clipped by 4 bases and J by 5 bases; unmatched bases: 6. CDR3 length: 16 amino acids. Germline CDR1 and CDR2: MNHNS and SASEGT. The CDR3 coding sequence is TGTGCCAGCAGTGTCGGGACAGGGCTTAGGGCCAACGTCCTGACTTTC. It specifies CASSVGTGLRANVLTF.

DNA of the CDR3: TGTGCCAGCAGGAGGATTAGCCCCAACGAGCAGTACTTC. This encodes CASRRISPNEQYF. The rearrangement links TRBV11-2 to TRBJ2-7; D call uncertain. The germline gives CDR1 SGHAT, CDR2 FQNNGV. V shed 6 bases and J shed 5 bases, with 14 bases lying between them. The CDR3 sequence is 13 residues long.

The chain employs TRBV7-2 and TRBJ1-2; unclear D gene. Trimming pared 4 bases from V and 4 bases from J, leaving 10 bases between. Germline CDR1 reads SGHTA; CDR2 reads FQGNSA. This CDR3 is built from 13 residues. The CDR3 bases are TGTGCCAGCAGCTCGGACGACCGCTATGGCTACACCTTC. It specifies CASSSDDRYGYTF.

This clone is a singleton in its sample. This CDR3 is also generated by other DNA sequences in the sample. The V gene is TRBV5-1, the J gene TRBJ2-2; weak D call: TRBD2 (5 bases). Trimming removed 1 base from V and 5 bases from J, with 12 bases in between. Germline lookup yields CDR1 SGHRS and CDR2 YFSETQ. CDR3 length: 15 residues. The CDR3 sequence is CASSLRTGGTGELFF. The DNA for the CDR3 is TGCGCCAGCAGCTTGCGGACTGGTGGGACCGGGGAGCTGTTTTTT.

CDR3 sequence reads: CASSWGSANNEQFF. The CDR3 DNA follows: TGTGCCAGCAGCTGGGGTTCGGCCAACAATGAGCAGTTCTTC. The chain joins TRBV11-2 to TRBJ2-1; D is ambiguous. The V gene lost 4 bases and the J gene lost 5 bases, with 12 bases spanning the gap. The CDR3 covers 14 residues. CDR1 is SGHAT and CDR2 is FQNNGV in the germline V gene.

The J gene is TRBJ2-3, the V gene TRBV7-8; TRBD2 aligns across 8 bases. Per the germline V gene, CDR1 is SGHVS and CDR2 is FQNEAQ. V was clipped by 2 bases and J by 4 bases; unmatched bases: 5. The CDR3 has 15 amino acids. The CDR3 loop is CASSLSGGRPDTQYF. The CDR3 coding sequence is TGTGCCAGCAGCTTATCTGGCGGGAGGCCAGATACGCAGTATTTT.

The chain couples TRBV9 to TRBJ1-6; D remains unclear. Looked up from germline, CDR1 is SGDLS and CDR2 is YYNGEE. This CDR3 is 13 amino acids long. Trimming cost V 2 bases and J 8 bases, with 8 bases left between them. Here the CDR3 DNA reads TGTGCCAGCAGCGTTAGGGATGATTCACCCCTCCACTTT. As protein: CASSVRDDSPLHF.

This chain links TRBV30 with TRBJ2-7; D might be TRBD2 (7 bases). In germline, CDR1 is GTSNPN, CDR2 SVGIG (reference sequence). V dropped 5 bases and J dropped 5 bases, with 13 bases sitting between them. The CDR3 is 12 residues long. The CDR3 coding sequence is TGTGCCTGGGAACGGGGGGCGGACGAGCAGTACTTC. It specifies CAWERGADEQYF.

About this clone: One junction end disagrees with the germline gene, perhaps due to a read error. Other DNA sequences from this sample encode an identical CDR3 as well. The chain has TRBV15 and TRBJ1-1; weak D call: TRBD1 (6 bases). The CDR3 contains 13 residues. The germline gives CDR1 LNHNV, CDR2 YYDKDF (reference sequence). In DNA form, the CDR3 reads TGTGCCACCAGCAGAACCCGGGACACCGAAGCTTTCTTT. Amino acid sequence: CATSRTRDTEAFF.